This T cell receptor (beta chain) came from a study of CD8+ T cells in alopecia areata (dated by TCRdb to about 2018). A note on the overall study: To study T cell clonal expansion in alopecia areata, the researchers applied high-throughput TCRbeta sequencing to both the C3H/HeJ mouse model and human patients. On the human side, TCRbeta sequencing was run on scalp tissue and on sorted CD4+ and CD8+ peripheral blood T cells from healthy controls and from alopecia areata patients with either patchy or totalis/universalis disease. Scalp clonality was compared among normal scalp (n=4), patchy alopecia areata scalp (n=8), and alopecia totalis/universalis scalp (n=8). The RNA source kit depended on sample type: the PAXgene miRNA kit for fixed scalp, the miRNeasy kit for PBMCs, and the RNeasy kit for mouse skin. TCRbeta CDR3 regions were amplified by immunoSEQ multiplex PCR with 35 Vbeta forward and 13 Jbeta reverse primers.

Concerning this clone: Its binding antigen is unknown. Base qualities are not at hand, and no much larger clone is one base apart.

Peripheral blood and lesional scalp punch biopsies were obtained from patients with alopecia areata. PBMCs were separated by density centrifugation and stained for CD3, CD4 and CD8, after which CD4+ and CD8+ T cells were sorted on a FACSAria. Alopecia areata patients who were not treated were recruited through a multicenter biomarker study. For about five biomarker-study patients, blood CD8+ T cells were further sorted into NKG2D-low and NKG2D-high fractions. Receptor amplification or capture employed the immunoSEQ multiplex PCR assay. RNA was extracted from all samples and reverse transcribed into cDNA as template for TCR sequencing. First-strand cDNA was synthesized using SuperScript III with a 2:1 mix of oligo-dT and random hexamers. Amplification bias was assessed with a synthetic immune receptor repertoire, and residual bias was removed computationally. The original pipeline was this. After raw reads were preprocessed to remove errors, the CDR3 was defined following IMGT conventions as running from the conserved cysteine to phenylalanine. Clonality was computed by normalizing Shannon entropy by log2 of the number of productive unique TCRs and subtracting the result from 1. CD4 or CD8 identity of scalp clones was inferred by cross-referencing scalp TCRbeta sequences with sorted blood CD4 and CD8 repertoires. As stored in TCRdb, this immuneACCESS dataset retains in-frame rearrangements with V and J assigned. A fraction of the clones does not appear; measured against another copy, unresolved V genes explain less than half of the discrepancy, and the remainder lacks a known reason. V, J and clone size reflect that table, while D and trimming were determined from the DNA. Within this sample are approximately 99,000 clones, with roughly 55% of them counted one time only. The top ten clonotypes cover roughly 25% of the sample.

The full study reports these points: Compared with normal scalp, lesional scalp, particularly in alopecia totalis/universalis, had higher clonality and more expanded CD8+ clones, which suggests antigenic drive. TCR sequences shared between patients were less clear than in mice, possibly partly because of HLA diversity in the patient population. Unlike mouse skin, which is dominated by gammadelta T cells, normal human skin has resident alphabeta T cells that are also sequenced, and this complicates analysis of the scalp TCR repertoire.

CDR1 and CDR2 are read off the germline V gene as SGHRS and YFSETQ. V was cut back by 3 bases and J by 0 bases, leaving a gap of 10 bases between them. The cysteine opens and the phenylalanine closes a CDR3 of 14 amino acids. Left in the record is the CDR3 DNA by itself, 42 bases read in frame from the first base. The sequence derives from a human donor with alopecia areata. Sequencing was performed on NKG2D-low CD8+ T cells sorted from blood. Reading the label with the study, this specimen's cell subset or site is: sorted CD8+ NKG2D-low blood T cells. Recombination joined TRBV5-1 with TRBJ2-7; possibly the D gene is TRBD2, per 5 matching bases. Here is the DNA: TGCGCCAGCAGCTCCGTCGGGGACTCCTACGAGCAGTACTTC. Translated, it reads CASSSVGDSYEQYF.